The TCR beta chain described here comes from a study of blood T cell repertoires in COVID-19. Whole-study context: COVID-19 samples collected from the United States, Italy and Spain covered acute and convalescent phases.

The CDR3 is 13 residues long. V was shortened by 8 bases and J by 3 bases, with 10 bases between the two germline ends. Germline V lookup: CDR1 MNHEY, CDR2 SVGAGI. Produced via immunoSEQ multiplex PCR; TCRdb's table is partial and in-frame only. The data hold more than 140,000 clones, with approximately 86% observed a single time. The chain couples TRBV6-5 to TRBJ2-2; D is unclear. The source is a woman aged 55-69 years with acute or convalescent COVID-19. The sample was peripheral blood. CDR3 sequence (DNA): TGTGCCAGCCTGCCAGGTTACACCGGGGAGCTGTTTTTT. This encodes CASLPGYTGELFF.